This T cell receptor beta chain emerged from a study of OX40 agonist ivuxolimab in advanced cancers. Data came from immunoSEQ multiplex PCR; TCRdb stores just in-frame clones and leaves some out. The sample records tens of thousands of clones, around 89% being singletons. Between the trimmed V and J ends, which lost 3 bases and 7 bases, there was a span of 12 bases. The CDR3 length is 13 residues. Per the germline V gene, CDR1 is MDHEN and CDR2 is SYDVKM. Here the sequenced sample was CD4+ or CD8+ T cells sorted from blood, taken in a trial of the OX40 agonist ivuxolimab. The clonotype originates from an adult with an advanced solid tumor such as melanoma, head and neck, liver or kidney cancer. The chain links TRBV28 to TRBJ1-2; D perhaps matches TRBD1 (6 bases). CDR3 protein: CASSFHQGSGYTF. The CDR3 nucleotides read TGTGCCAGCAGTTTTCATCAGGGGAGTGGCTACACCTTC.